These 20 T cell receptor beta chains share one sample of origin, sequenced in a study of cytomegalovirus exposure and HLA in healthy donors. The PCR used 60 Vbeta and 13 Jbeta primers. Some clones are missing from TCRdb's copy, which holds only in-frame ones; the method was immunoSEQ multiplex PCR. The sample consists of under 300,000 clones, 80% to 90% of them appearing once. The sequencing input was PBMCs. These receptor sequences come from a middle-aged man in good health and CMV-seropositive.

The chain links TRBV5-1 to TRBJ2-1; 8 positions agree with TRBD2. This CDR3 is 15 amino acids long. After removal of 1 base from V and 6 bases from J, the junction contained 6 bases not matched to a gene. The germline CDR1 and CDR2 sequences are SGHRS and YFSETQ. This chain's CDR3 is CASSLLGRAFNEQFF. Written as DNA, the CDR3 is TGCGCCAGCAGCTTGCTCGGGAGGGCCTTCAATGAGCAGTTCTTC.

The chain joins TRBV13 to TRBJ2-7, with TRBD1 as a possible D gene (6 bases). V lost 5 bases to trimming and J lost 2 bases, with 16 bases between them. Germline CDR1 reads PRHDT; CDR2 reads FYEKMQ (reference sequence). The CDR3 length is 15 residues. In DNA form, the CDR3 reads TGTGCCAGCAGCCCCCTACAGGGTGCCCCCTACGAGCAGTACTTC. Encoded protein: CASSPLQGAPYEQYF.

The chain combines TRBV6-1 with TRBJ2-4, with no clear D. V gave up 6 bases and J gave up 1 base, with 10 bases separating them. Germline V CDR1 and CDR2: MNHNS, SASEGT. The CDR3 length is 14 residues. This CDR3 reads CASSPRVAKNIQYF. The CDR3 nucleotides are TGTGCCAGCAGCCCTCGCGTGGCCAAAAACATTCAGTACTTC.

The chain links TRBV19 to TRBJ2-7, with 14 nucleotides matching TRBD2. This CDR3 is built from 16 residues. With 1 base clipped from V and 3 bases from J, the junction kept 2 bases outside the gene matches. Germline CDR1 LNHDA, CDR2 SQIVND (reference sequence). For the CDR3, the DNA is TGTGCCAGTAGTATAGCGGGACTAGCGGGAGTCTACGAGCAGTACTTC. It yields the protein CASSIAGLAGVYEQYF.

The chain recombines TRBV7-2 with TRBJ1-1; D ambiguous. Germline V gives CDR1 SGHTA, CDR2 FQGNSA. CDR3 length: 13 residues. Trimming shortened V by 4 bases and J by 0 bases, and 6 bases separated the two germline ends. The DNA for the CDR3 is TGTGCCAGCAGCTACAGCTTGAACACTGAAGCTTTCTTT. Translated: CASSYSLNTEAFF.

V is TRBV5-5 and J is TRBJ2-5, with 12 bases that match TRBD2. Germline CDR1 is SGHKS and CDR2 is YYEKEE (reference sequence). This CDR3 comprises 15 residues. After removal of 0 bases from V and 4 bases from J, the junction contained 1 base not matched to a gene. The CDR3 region has the DNA TGTGCCAGCAGCTTGGGACTAGCGGGAGTAGAGACCCAGTACTTC. Its translation: CASSLGLAGVETQYF.

V usage is TRBV7-9 and J usage is TRBJ1-1; D is unclear. The CDR3 length is 12 residues. V was cut by 4 bases and J by 5 bases, with 8 bases left in between. Germline-derived CDR1 and CDR2 are SEHNR and FQNEAQ (reference sequence). For the CDR3, the DNA is TGTGCCAGCAGCTCGACCGGGACTGAAGCTTTCTTT. Its translation is CASSSTGTEAFF. Looking up the rest from reference TRBV7-9 and TRBJ1-1 gives the full variable domain: DTGVSQNPRHKITKRGQNVTFRCDPISEHNRLYWYRQTLGQGPEFLTYFQNEAQLEKSRLLSDRFSAERPKGSFSTLEIQRTEQGDSAMYLCASSSTGTEAFFGQGTRLTVV.

The chain combines TRBV19 with TRBJ1-5; TRBD1 matches at 9 bases. V lost 5 bases and J lost 0; bases outside the gene matches: 14. The CDR3 spans 19 residues. Germline CDR1 and CDR2: LNHDA and SQIVND (reference sequence). CDR3 loop: CASSYGQGPLPISNQPQHF. The CDR3 region has the DNA TGTGCCAGTAGTTATGGACAGGGGCCCCTACCCATTAGCAATCAGCCCCAGCATTTT.

About this clone: One junction end does not reproduce the germline sequence, and a read error may be involved. The rearrangement uses TRBV29-1 and TRBJ1-5; 9 positions agree with TRBD1. This CDR3 contains 19 residues. The germline gives CDR1 SQVTM, CDR2 ANQGSEA. The CDR3 DNA reads TGCAGCCCTCAACAGATTCGGTGGGACAGGGTAAGGAGCAATCAGCCCCGGCATTTT. It specifies CSPQQIRWDRVRSNQPRHF. Full variable domain (remainder filled in from reference TRBV29-1 and TRBJ1-5): SAVISQKPSRDICQRGTSLTIQCQVDSQVTMMFWYRQQPGQSLTLIATANQGSEATYESGFVIDKFPISRPNLTFSTLTVSNMSPEDSSIYLCSPQQIRWDRVRSNQPRHFGDGTRLSIL.

CDR3 coding DNA: TGTGCCAGCAGCCCCGGGGGGAGGCTCTCCTACAATGAGCAGTTCTTC. Encoded protein: CASSPGGRLSYNEQFF. This chain connects TRBV16 to TRBJ2-1; 7 bases line up with TRBD2. V lost 4 bases to trimming and J lost 0 bases; unmatched junction nucleotides: 6. CDR3 length equals 16 residues. Germline V gene data show CDR1 as KGHSY and CDR2 as FQNENV.

This clone was seen a handful of times. The gene calls are TRBV5-6 and TRBJ2-7; TRBD2 agrees at 7 bases. The J segment lost 4 bases and the V segment lost 0 bases, leaving 10 bases of the junction unmatched. Germline lookup yields CDR1 SGHDT and CDR2 YYEEEE. CDR3 length: 16 residues. CDR3 DNA: TGTGCCAGCAGCTTGGCCAAGCGGGGCGACCCTTACGAGCAGTACTTC. Amino acids: CASSLAKRGDPYEQYF.

V and J are TRBV7-2 and TRBJ2-7; TRBD2 matches at 9 bases. The V segment lost 3 bases and the J segment 7 bases; nucleotides outside the gene matches: 7. CDR3 length equals 14 residues. CDR1 and CDR2 (germline): SGHTA, FQGNSA. The CDR3 here is CASSLGGRGWEQYF. As DNA, the CDR3 is TGTGCCAGCAGCTTGGGCGGGAGGGGGTGGGAGCAGTACTTC.

This clone is a singleton in its sample. The chain employs TRBV7-4 and TRBJ2-1; the match to TRBD2 covers 8 bases. The V and J ends lost 3 bases and 4 bases, in that order; junction bases with no gene match: 11. The CDR3 consists of 17 residues. The germline gives CDR1 SGHVT, CDR2 SQSDAQ. CDR3 coding DNA: TGTGCCAGCAGCTTTCACAGACTAGCGAAACTATACAATGAGCAGTTCTTC. Translated, it gives CASSFHRLAKLYNEQFF.

This clone was seen once. The chain recombines TRBV6-6 with TRBJ1-5; D possibly corresponds to TRBD1 (5 bases). The CDR3 is 15 amino acids. CDR1 MNHNY and CDR2 SVGAGI come from the germline V gene (reference sequence). V lost 6 bases, J lost 0 bases, and 12 bases lay in between. The CDR3 protein is CASRGGGYSNQPQHF. DNA for the CDR3: TGTGCCAGCAGGGGCGGGGGGTATAGCAATCAGCCCCAGCATTTT.

This chain links TRBV30 with TRBJ2-7; 13 positions agree with TRBD2. Germline CDR1 and CDR2: GTSNPN and SVGIG (reference sequence). With 2 bases clipped from V and 2 bases from J, the junction kept 6 bases outside the gene matches. The CDR3 spans 16 residues. CDR3 sequence reads: CAWSRRTSGRAYEQYF. The DNA for the CDR3 is TGTGCCTGGAGTCGCCGCACTAGCGGGAGGGCCTACGAGCAGTACTTC.

V and J are TRBV7-2 and TRBJ2-7; 7 bases are a match to TRBD2. The CDR3 is made up of 13 amino acids. J gave up 7 bases and V 1 base, and 4 bases lay outside the gene matches. Germline CDR1 SGHTA, CDR2 FQGNSA. The CDR3: CASSLGGRGEQYF. The CDR3 DNA reads as TGTGCCAGCAGCTTAGGCGGGAGAGGTGAGCAGTACTTC. The complete variable domain, with remaining parts taken from reference TRBV7-2 and TRBJ2-7, reads GAGVSQSPSNKVTEKGKDVELRCDPISGHTALYWYRQSLGQGLEFLIYFQGNSAPDKSGLPSDRFSAERTGGSVSTLTIQRTQQEDSAVYLCASSLGGRGEQYFGPGTRLTVT.

There are a few counts of this clone. The V and J genes are TRBV7-6 and TRBJ1-1, with D tentatively TRBD1 (5 bases). CDR1 is SGHVS, CDR2 FNYEAQ, per germline. Trimming shortened V by 4 bases and J by 3 bases, and 9 bases separated the two germline ends. The CDR3 contains 13 residues. CDR3 residues: CASSSSGDTEAFF. The CDR3 DNA sequence: TGTGCCAGCAGCTCTTCGGGGGACACTGAAGCTTTCTTT.

V gene TRBV5-5 combines with J gene TRBJ2-7; possible D gene TRBD1, 6 bases. Germline values: CDR1 SGHKS, CDR2 YYEKEE (reference sequence). Trimming took 1 base from V and 5 from J, leaving 7 bases between them. The CDR3 has 12 residues. DNA of the CDR3: TGTGCCAGCAGCTTGAAGGGGGACGAGCAGTACTTC. It codes for CASSLKGDEQYF.

This clone was observed a few times. The chain recombines TRBV6-6 with TRBJ1-4; 12 bases fit TRBD1. With 6 bases clipped from V and 10 bases from J, the junction kept 6 bases outside the gene matches. Germline values: CDR1 MNHNY, CDR2 SVGAGI (reference sequence). CDR3 length: 14 amino acids. CDR3 DNA sequence: TGTGCCAGCAGATCCGGGACAGGGGGCAGAAAACTGTTTTTT. Amino acid sequence: CASRSGTGGRKLFF.

CDR3 in DNA: TGTGCCAGCAGTGAAGCGCTTTGGACAGGGCGAGACGGTGGCTACACCTTC. This gives the protein CASSEALWTGRDGGYTF. The chain recombines TRBV2 with TRBJ1-2, with 8 bases identical to TRBD1. This CDR3 region has 17 residues. Germline CDR1 reads SNHLY; CDR2 reads FYNNEI. With V trimmed by 0 bases and J by 7 bases, 13 bases remained unmatched.